Listed here are 22 T cell receptor beta chains from one sample, sequenced in a study of T cell repertoires in cytomegalovirus infection. Using its own MiXCR run on the reads, TCRdb lists one record per CDR3 protein. The sample lists about 530,000 distinct CDR3 sequences, about a quarter occurring once. Sequenced: PBMCs. Source of these receptors: a human donor in good health (CMV status not recorded). Some clones in this sample may be carry-over from other donors' samples.

The chain employs TRBV6-6 and TRBJ2-3, with 8 bases aligning to TRBD2. V shed 1 base, J shed 3 bases, and the junction held 6 bases outside the gene matches. This CDR3 comprises 16 residues. CDR1 and CDR2 from the germline V gene are MNHNY and SVGAGI (reference sequence). The CDR3 DNA is TGTGCCAGCAGTTACTATCCGGGAGGGTCGACAGATACGCAGTATTTT. Translation: CASSYYPGGSTDTQYF.

The rearrangement links TRBV7-9 to TRBJ2-3, with 9 bases aligning to TRBD2. Germline values: CDR1 SEHNR, CDR2 FQNEAQ (reference sequence). The J segment lost 2 bases and the V segment lost 3 bases, leaving 12 bases of the junction unmatched. This CDR3 is 18 amino acids long. This chain's CDR3 is CASSFPKREVLFTDTQYF. CDR3 sequence (DNA): TGTGCCAGCAGCTTCCCAAAGCGGGAGGTCCTTTTCACAGATACGCAGTATTTT.

The genes are TRBV29-1 and TRBJ2-3; D is ambiguous. Germline loops: CDR1 SQVTM, CDR2 ANQGSEA. The CDR3 has 11 amino acids. Trimming pared 5 bases from V and 8 bases from J, leaving 11 bases between. The CDR3 sequence: CSVLPGGTQYF. The CDR3 nucleotides read TGCAGCGTTCTCCCTGGTGGTACGCAGTATTTT.

This clonotype was seen once. The chain recombines TRBV5-4 with TRBJ2-6, with D possibly matching TRBD1 (5 bases). V lost 3 bases and J 2 bases, leaving 12 bases between the germline ends. The CDR3 extends over 16 amino acids. Germline V gives CDR1 SGHNT, CDR2 YYREEE (reference sequence). The CDR3 DNA reads as TGTGCCAGCAGCTCGCTGGGGCTCCCTGGGGCCAACGTCCTGACTTTC. Translated: CASSSLGLPGANVLTF.

This clonotype occurred a few times. The chain couples TRBV20-1 to TRBJ2-1, with 12 bases aligning to TRBD2. Per germline, CDR1 DFQATT and CDR2 SNEGSKA (reference sequence). This CDR3 spans 15 amino acids. J lost 9 bases, V lost 2 bases, and 8 bases had no gene match. The CDR3 spells CSARMLAGGNGEQFF. CDR3 nucleotides: TGCAGTGCTAGAATGCTAGCGGGAGGGAACGGTGAGCAGTTCTTC.

This clonotype was counted at least ten times. The chain is built from TRBV7-3 and TRBJ1-2; a possible D gene is TRBD1 (5 bases). V was pared by 1 base and J by 8 bases, with 11 bases between. The CDR3 has 13 residues. CDR1 and CDR2 (germline): SGHTA, FQGTGA. The CDR3: CASSLSSGFGYTF. The CDR3 nucleotides are TGTGCCAGCAGCTTAAGTTCAGGGTTCGGCTACACCTTC. Together with reference TRBV7-3 and TRBJ1-2, the CDR3 gives the full variable domain: GAGVSQTPSNKVTEKGKYVELRCDPISGHTALYWYRQSLGQGPEFLIYFQGTGAADDSGLPNDRFFAVRPEGSVSTLKIQRTERGDSAVYLCASSLSSGFGYTFGSGTRLTVV.

The chain links TRBV19 to TRBJ2-4, with TRBD1 identical over 7 bases. This CDR3 has 14 residues. With 5 bases clipped from V and 6 bases from J, the junction kept 7 bases outside the gene matches. Germline V gene sequence: CDR1 LNHDA, CDR2 SQIVND (reference sequence). In DNA form, the CDR3 reads TGTGCCAGTAGTCCGCGACAGGGTAGAAACATTCAGTACTTC. Encoded protein: CASSPRQGRNIQYF.

In nucleotides, the CDR3 is TGTGCCAGCAGCCAACGCGCCGGGGTAGGGACTGGAAACACCATATATTTT. Encoded protein: CASSQRAGVGTGNTIYF. The chain recombines TRBV4-2 with TRBJ1-3; D is ambiguous. Trimming removed 2 bases at V and 2 bases at J, with 16 bases between. Germline V gene lookup returns CDR1 LGHNA and CDR2 YNFKEQ. The CDR3 is 17 residues long.

The gene calls are TRBV19 and TRBJ1-1; 9 positions match TRBD1. Germline V gives CDR1 LNHDA, CDR2 SQIVND (reference sequence). The CDR3 extends over 15 amino acids. V dropped 6 bases and J dropped 1; count of bases not matched to a gene: 6. The CDR3, as DNA: TGTGCCAGTAGGCACCGGGGACAGGGGAACACTGAAGCTTTCTTT. It specifies CASRHRGQGNTEAFF.

This clonotype has a handful of counts. The rearrangement joins TRBV10-3 to TRBJ1-1; 8 positions match TRBD1. J lost 1 base, V lost 11 bases, and 6 bases had no gene match. The CDR3 contains 13 residues. CDR1 and CDR2 from the germline V gene are ENHRY and SYGVKD. The CDR3: CAVAGTGNTEAFF. CDR3 sequence (DNA): TGTGCCGTAGCCGGGACAGGGAACACTGAAGCTTTCTTT.

The gene calls are TRBV2 and TRBJ1-1; tentative D call: TRBD1 (5 bases). The V gene lost 6 bases and the J gene lost 1 base, with 15 bases spanning the gap. Germline-derived CDR1 and CDR2 are SNHLY and FYNNEI. This CDR3 comprises 15 residues. CDR3 nucleotide sequence: TGTGCCAGCAGGAAAACCGGGACGGGGAACACTGAAGCTTTCTTT. Protein sequence: CASRKTGTGNTEAFF.

The V gene is TRBV18, the J gene TRBJ2-3, with D unresolved. V lost 3 bases, J lost 2 bases, and 6 bases lay in between. Looked up from germline, CDR1 is KGHSH and CDR2 is LQKENI. This CDR3 has 13 residues. The CDR3 spells CASSPQDTDTQYF. CDR3 nucleotide sequence: TGTGCCAGCTCACCGCAGGACACAGATACGCAGTATTTT.

A few counts support this clonotype. V gene TRBV14 combines with J gene TRBJ1-5; D unresolved. V was shortened by 0 bases and J by 6 bases, with 6 bases between the two germline ends. This CDR3 is 13 amino acids long. The germline CDR1 and CDR2 sequences are SGHDN and FVKESK. The CDR3 DNA reads as TGTGCCAGCAGCCAAGATCTTGGTCAGCCCCAGCATTTT. Its translation: CASSQDLGQPQHF.

The rearrangement joins TRBV6-5 to TRBJ1-1; weak D call: TRBD1 (6 bases). The CDR3 sequence is 15 residues long. The V gene's germline CDR1 is MNHEY and CDR2 SVGAGI. Trimming removed 5 bases from V and 1 base from J, with 14 bases in between. CDR3 residues: CASSPWGQTNTEAFF. DNA of the CDR3: TGTGCCAGCAGTCCCTGGGGACAAACGAACACTGAAGCTTTCTTT.

The sample holds many counts of this clonotype. The chain links TRBV5-4 to TRBJ2-5; either TRBD1 or TRBD2 may fit D (5 bases each). Germline V CDR1 and CDR2: SGHNT, YYREEE (reference sequence). The CDR3 is made up of 15 amino acids. The V gene lost 2 bases and the J gene lost 4 bases, with 15 bases spanning the gap. CDR3: CASSLEAAGGETQYF. CDR3 bases: TGTGCCAGCAGCTTAGAAGCGGCTGGGGGAGAGACCCAGTACTTC.

This clonotype was seen only a few times. The chain has TRBV7-8 and TRBJ2-7, with TRBD2 matching 10 bases. This CDR3 is 16 amino acids long. Trimming at V came to 2 bases and at J to 1 base, leaving 5 bases not matched to a gene. In germline, CDR1 is SGHVS, CDR2 FQNEAQ. Here the CDR3 DNA reads TGTGCCAGCAGCTTAAACCAGCGGGAGGGATCCTACGAGCAGTACGTC. It is translated as CASSLNQREGSYEQYV.

The rearrangement joins TRBV12-3 or TRBV12-4 to TRBJ2-3, with 13 bases lining up with TRBD2. V shed 6 bases, J shed 2 bases, and the junction held 5 bases outside the gene matches. CDR3 length: 16 amino acids. The CDR3 DNA reads TGTGCCAGCAGAACGGGACTAGCGGGACCCACAGATACGCAGTATTTT. Translating it yields CASRTGLAGPTDTQYF.

This sequence joins TRBV27 and TRBJ1-3; the D is unclear. In germline, CDR1 is MNHEY, CDR2 SMNVEV (reference sequence). Between the trimmed V and J ends, which lost 5 bases and 0 bases, there was a span of 20 bases. This CDR3 has 18 residues. The chain's CDR3 is CASSPLLPQSTSGNTIYF. The CDR3 DNA is TGTGCCAGCAGTCCACTACTCCCACAGAGTACCTCTGGAAACACCATATATTTT.

The rearrangement joins TRBV6-5 to TRBJ2-5, with 7 bases fitting TRBD1. Looked up from germline, CDR1 is MNHEY and CDR2 is SVGAGI. There are 15 residues in the CDR3. J was trimmed by 4 bases and V by 2 bases; bases with no gene match: 7. CDR3 DNA sequence: TGTGCCAGCAGTTACGACAGGGATTGGGGAGAGACCCAGTACTTC. This sequence encodes CASSYDRDWGETQYF.

In its sample, this clonotype was seen a few times. The J gene is TRBJ1-4, the V gene TRBV15; D call uncertain. V lost 4 bases to trimming and J lost 2 bases, with 11 bases between them. The CDR3 extends over 15 amino acids. The germline gives CDR1 LNHNV, CDR2 YYDKDF (reference sequence). CDR3 protein: CATSTSRLTNEKLFF. CDR3 sequence (DNA): TGTGCCACCAGCACCTCAAGGCTGACTAATGAAAAACTGTTTTTT.

This clonotype was seen a handful of times. The chain uses TRBV6-5 and TRBJ2-7; 12 positions match TRBD2. J lost 3 bases, V lost 6 bases, and 3 bases had no gene match. This CDR3 comprises 14 residues. The germline V gene encodes CDR1 MNHEY and CDR2 SVGAGI. This chain's CDR3 is CASSQTSGGYEQYF. CDR3 DNA sequence: TGTGCCAGCAGCCAGACTAGCGGGGGCTACGAGCAGTACTTC.

This clonotype was observed a handful of times. The chain links TRBV30 to TRBJ1-6; no clear D. CDR3 length: 14 amino acids. Germline CDR1 is GTSNPN and CDR2 is SVGIG (reference sequence). V shed 2 bases and J shed 8 bases, with 13 bases lying between them. In DNA, the CDR3 is TGTGCCTGGAGTCAAAGGACTGGATATTCACCCCTCCACTTT. Protein product: CAWSQRTGYSPLHF.